This T cell receptor (beta chain) was profiled in a study of T cells in Graves' hyperthyroidism and ophthalmopathy. Study as a whole: Peripheral blood was secured at the point of initial diagnosis, before any treatment. Notes on the study in general: Among clonotypes expanded in thyroid above 0.001, most were also found in blood. Ophthalmopathy was told apart from stable hyperthyroidism by a 13 V-J model.

This sample holds PBMCs from under 11 ml fresh peripheral blood. RNA transcripts were the template for amplifying TCR beta CDR3 regions. TCR CDR3 underwent first-round RT-PCR with the HTBI primer set. TCRdb ran MiXCR on the multiplex PCR reads and lists one entry per CDR3 protein. The table has around 620,000 distinct CDR3 sequences, more than 13% seen once. This clonotype was counted only a few times. The antigen is unknown. A much larger clone lies one base from this, so it may be a read error. The CDR3 does not end in the conserved phenylalanine or tryptophan, so this is likely a read error. This TCR derives from a woman between 18 and 30 years old with Graves' ophthalmopathy. Material: blood.

In DNA form, the CDR3 reads TGCAGTGCTCCCTCCCTGGCTAGCGGGAGGGCCCGCGGGACCCAGTACCTC. Amino acid sequence: CSAPSLASGRARGTQYL. This sequence joins TRBV20-1 and TRBJ2-5; 12 bases are a match to TRBD2. V was pared by 5 bases and J by 7 bases, with 17 bases of the junction left unmatched. Germline V lookup: CDR1 DFQATT, CDR2 SNEGSKA (reference sequence). This CDR3 spans 17 amino acids.